This T cell receptor (beta chain) was observed in a study of blood T cell repertoires in COVID-19. Study at large: Acute and convalescent COVID-19 specimens originated in the United States, Italy and Spain. In each case, the material was cDNA or gDNA derived from T cells, B-cell-depleted T cells, or PBMCs.

Trimming stripped 7 bases from V and 4 bases from J, with 20 bases between. The germline V gene has CDR1 SGHNT and CDR2 YYREEE (reference sequence). CDR3 length: 15 residues. Per the original methods: Amplification from reference gene primers served as the basis for estimated nucleated cell counts. TCRdb's table, derived via immunoSEQ multiplex PCR, lists solely in-frame clones and lacks some. V, J and clone size were drawn from that table, and D and trimming were deduced from the DNA. The data show 40,000 to 50,000 clones, 81% seen once. The TCR sequence derives from a man aged 40-55 years with active or convalescent COVID-19. Sequences were obtained from peripheral blood. The rearrangement links TRBV5-4 to TRBJ1-1; D uncertain. CDR3 nucleotides: TGTGCCAGCCGCTATGGGCGCTCATCCGGCACTGAAGCTTTCTTT. Translated, it gives CASRYGRSSGTEAFF.